Listed below are T cell receptor beta chains from one sample, sequenced in a study of blood T cell repertoires in COVID-19. Here immunoSEQ multiplex PCR was the method, and the copy in TCRdb shows in-frame clones only, minus some. The sample contains almost 400,000 clones, approximately 89% of which appear only once. Sequencing input: peripheral blood. Receptors originate from an older woman with COVID-19, enrolled during active disease. The conserved cysteine and the conserved F or W are not part of the CDR3 here. The order of the fields is J gene, V gene, CDR3 protein.

j_call: TRBJ1-1; v_call: TRBV11-1; cdr3_aa: ASSPHYEAF
j_call: TRBJ1-4; v_call: TRBV5-5; cdr3_aa: ASSPGTGGAKGFNEKLF
j_call: TRBJ1-2; v_call: TRBV19; cdr3_aa: ASRSGTGSYGYT
j_call: TRBJ1-2; v_call: TRBV6-5; cdr3_aa: ASMPGQGAFGYT
j_call: TRBJ2-7; v_call: TRBV3-1/TRBV3-2; cdr3_aa: ASSLRGNSYEQY
j_call: TRBJ1-4; v_call: TRBV19; cdr3_aa: ASSFPRGSGEKLF
j_call: TRBJ2-2; v_call: TRBV19; cdr3_aa: ASARGPGNTGELF
j_call: TRBJ2-2; v_call: TRBV29-1; cdr3_aa: SATGTLSTGELF
j_call: TRBJ1-5; v_call: TRBV28; cdr3_aa: ASSLTRGQAGNQPQH
j_call: TRBJ2-7; v_call: TRBV2; cdr3_aa: ASSGTNSYEQY
j_call: TRBJ1-2; v_call: TRBV3-1/TRBV3-2; cdr3_aa: ASGSGADYGYT
j_call: TRBJ1-5; v_call: TRBV21-1; cdr3_aa: ASSWVRGGYSNQPQH
j_call: TRBJ2-7; v_call: TRBV18; cdr3_aa: ASSPDRDEQY
j_call: TRBJ2-5; v_call: TRBV6-5; cdr3_aa: ATHDRGRETQY
j_call: TRBJ1-5; v_call: TRBV6-5; cdr3_aa: ASSYSGLINQPQH
j_call: TRBJ1-2; v_call: TRBV18; cdr3_aa: ASSYSGQNYGYT
j_call: TRBJ2-7; v_call: TRBV3-1/TRBV3-2; cdr3_aa: ASSGRDRIPYEQY
j_call: TRBJ1-6; v_call: TRBV15; cdr3_aa: ATSREGQGASNSPLH
j_call: TRBJ2-7; v_call: TRBV6-5; cdr3_aa: ASRATLSSYEQY
j_call: TRBJ1-2; v_call: TRBV6-1; cdr3_aa: ASSDRTTSRIIGGYT
j_call: TRBJ2-2; v_call: TRBV2; cdr3_aa: ASPGQGARTGELF
j_call: TRBJ2-2; v_call: TRBV5-4; cdr3_aa: ASSGTSGGAFTGELF
j_call: TRBJ2-3; v_call: TRBV9; cdr3_aa: ASSAGQRDTQY
j_call: TRBJ1-5; v_call: TRBV19; cdr3_aa: ASATGGSQPQH
j_call: TRBJ2-7; v_call: TRBV5-8; cdr3_aa: ASSLWGRAYEQY
j_call: TRBJ1-6; v_call: TRBV5-1; cdr3_aa: ASSKEPVRNSPLH
j_call: TRBJ2-3; v_call: TRBV5-4; cdr3_aa: ASSLKRGDTDTQY
j_call: TRBJ2-7; v_call: TRBV11-2; cdr3_aa: ASSLDSRGRDEQY
j_call: TRBJ2-7; v_call: TRBV4-1; cdr3_aa: ASSQYSQSSYEQY
j_call: TRBJ2-7; v_call: TRBV14; cdr3_aa: ASRQGHEQY
j_call: TRBJ1-4; v_call: TRBV5-4; cdr3_aa: ASRPGQGAEEKLF
j_call: TRBJ2-7; v_call: TRBV19; cdr3_aa: ASSSQGASEQY
j_call: TRBJ1-5; v_call: TRBV6-6; cdr3_aa: ASSPAGYSNQPQH
j_call: TRBJ2-3; v_call: TRBV5-1; cdr3_aa: ASSLLGGVSTDTQY
j_call: TRBJ1-1; v_call: TRBV6-5; cdr3_aa: ASITRTNAF
j_call: TRBJ2-2; v_call: TRBV11-1; cdr3_aa: ASSRQAGANTGELF
j_call: TRBJ1-6; v_call: TRBV30; cdr3_aa: AWSPGQGMPPLH
j_call: TRBJ1-1; v_call: TRBV7-2; cdr3_aa: ASSPLQGALSTEAF
j_call: TRBJ1-2; v_call: TRBV5-1; cdr3_aa: ASRYNGGVYGYT
j_call: TRBJ2-2; v_call: TRBV5-1; cdr3_aa: ASSFEGAPGGELF
j_call: TRBJ1-3; v_call: TRBV19; cdr3_aa: ASSFGQTGNTIY
j_call: TRBJ1-1; v_call: TRBV7-8; cdr3_aa: ASSLMTQGLTEAF
j_call: TRBJ2-1; v_call: TRBV18; cdr3_aa: ASSPETGWGSNNEQF
j_call: TRBJ2-7; v_call: TRBV10-2; cdr3_aa: ASSESTSASYEQY
j_call: TRBJ1-2; v_call: TRBV7-9; cdr3_aa: ASSAITPTGGNYGYT
j_call: TRBJ1-5; v_call: TRBV12-3/TRBV12-4; cdr3_aa: ASSYGVNQPQH
j_call: TRBJ2-1; v_call: TRBV7-2; cdr3_aa: ASSLGLGSEQF